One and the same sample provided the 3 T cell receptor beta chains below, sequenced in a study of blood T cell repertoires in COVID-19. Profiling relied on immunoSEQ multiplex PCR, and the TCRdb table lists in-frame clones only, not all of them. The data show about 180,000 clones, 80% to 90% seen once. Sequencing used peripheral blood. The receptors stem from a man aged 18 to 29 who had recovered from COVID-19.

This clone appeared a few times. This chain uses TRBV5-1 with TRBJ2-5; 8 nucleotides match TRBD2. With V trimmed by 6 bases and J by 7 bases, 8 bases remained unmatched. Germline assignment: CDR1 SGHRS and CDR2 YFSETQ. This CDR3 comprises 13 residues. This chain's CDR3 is CASNPGGSRTQYF. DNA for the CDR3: TGCGCCAGCAACCCGGGAGGGTCCAGGACCCAGTACTTC.

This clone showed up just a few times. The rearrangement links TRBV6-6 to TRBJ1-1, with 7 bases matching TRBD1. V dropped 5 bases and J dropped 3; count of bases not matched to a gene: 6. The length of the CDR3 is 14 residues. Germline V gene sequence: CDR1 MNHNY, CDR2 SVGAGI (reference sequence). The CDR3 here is CASSRKDRDTEAFF. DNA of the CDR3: TGTGCCAGCAGTAGAAAAGACAGGGACACTGAAGCTTTCTTT.

For the CDR3, the DNA is TGTGCCACCAGCAGAGCGGGGATGGATAATTCACCCCTCCACTTT. This codes for CATSRAGMDNSPLHF. The chain carries TRBV15 and TRBJ1-6; D not certain. V lost 1 base to trimming and J lost 5 bases, with 9 bases between them. Germline loops: CDR1 LNHNV, CDR2 YYDKDF (reference sequence). The length of the CDR3 is 15 residues.